Described below is a single T cell receptor beta chain sequence and its context. Its binding antigen is unknown. Qualities for individual bases were not recorded, and no much larger clone is one base off. Looking up the germline V gene yields CDR1 SGHDT and CDR2 YYEEEE. The CDR3 sequence holds 16 residues, the cysteine and phenylalanine included. The sequence is cut down to CDR3 DNA, 48 bases in frame from base 1. The V end gives up 0 bases and the J end 9 bases, leaving 7 bases in the junction not matched to a gene. This record comes from a study of OX40 agonist ivuxolimab in advanced cancers. The study in broad terms: Ivuxolimab, which targeted the costimulatory receptor OX40 (CD134), was an agonistic, fully human IgG2 monoclonal antibody. Intravenous ivuxolimab was administered to patients every 2 weeks at six dose levels: 0.01, 0.1, 0.3, 1.5, 3 and 10 mg/kg. Of the roughly 52 dose-escalation patients, hepatocellular carcinoma was present in approximately 20, melanoma in around 15, renal cell carcinoma in 9 and head and neck cancer in 9. In the dose-escalation cohort, around four fifths of patients were male, and the mean age was approximately 60 years, with a range of 23 to 79. Prior anti-PD-1, anti-PD-L1 or anti-CTLA-4 therapy was permitted, and checkpoint inhibitors had been received by around 39% of dose-escalation patients. Partial responses occurred in three dose-escalation patients, of whom one had hepatocellular carcinoma and two had cutaneous melanoma. The purpose of peripheral TCRbeta sequencing was to test whether ivuxolimab changed TCR sequence diversity and led to clonal T-cell expansion. The paper describes the monotherapy dose-escalation part (N ≈ 52 patients) of the phase I trial of ivuxolimab. General findings and caveats noted by the study authors: Partial responders in the 0.1-3.0 mg/kg groups had among the lowest normalized peripheral clonal expansion, especially among CD8+ T cells. At doses of 0.1 to 3.0 mg/kg, clonal expansion of both CD4+ and CD8+ T cells in blood was seen between baseline and week 6. Low levels of normalized T-cell clonal expansion were also seen in some nonresponding patients. The antigen specificity of the peripheral T cells that underwent clonal expansion was not determined. On average, CD8+ T cells showed more expanded clones than CD4+ T cells after ivuxolimab.

The trial excluded patients who had a history of autoimmune disease or were on systemic immunosuppression. Peripheral blood for TCR sequencing was collected from all dose cohorts at baseline, on cycle 4 day 1, and on cycle 7 day 1. The samples were taken from a phase I, first-in-human, multicenter, open-label dose-escalation trial of ivuxolimab. Adults with locally advanced or metastatic melanoma, renal cell, hepatocellular, or head and neck squamous cell carcinoma were enrolled in the trial. Before TCR sequencing, CD4+ and CD8+ T cells were separately sorted from peripheral blood. To sequence the TCRbeta CDR3 region, genomic DNA was isolated from the sorted cells. The immunoSEQ Assay was used to sequence the TCRbeta CDR3 regions. Sourced from immuneACCESS, this table was stored by TCRdb with only in-frame sequences that have V and J called. A share of the clones is absent; for the studies checked, an unresolved V gene accounts for under half, and the remainder has no known explanation. In all, the sample holds roughly 86,000 clones, and about 93% of those were seen once. Around 1.1% of the sample is in the top ten clones.

Sequenced material: CD4+ or CD8+ T cells sorted from blood, taken in a trial of the OX40 agonist ivuxolimab. The clonotype comes from an adult with an advanced solid tumor such as melanoma, head and neck, liver or kidney cancer. In this chain, TRBV5-6 is recombined with TRBJ2-1; TRBD2 matches 12 bases in the middle. The CDR3 in this case is CASSLAASGRVPEQFF. The DNA reads TGTGCCAGCAGCTTGGCCGCTAGCGGGAGGGTCCCTGAGCAGTTCTTC.